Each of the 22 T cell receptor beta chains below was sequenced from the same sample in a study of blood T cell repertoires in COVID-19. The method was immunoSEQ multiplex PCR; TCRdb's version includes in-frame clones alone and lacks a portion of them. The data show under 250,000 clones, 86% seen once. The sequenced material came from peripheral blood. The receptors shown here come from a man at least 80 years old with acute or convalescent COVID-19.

CDR3 protein: CASSPGGGQPQHF. The CDR3 DNA follows: TGTGCCAGCAGTCCAGGGGGAGGCCAGCCCCAGCATTTT. The chain uses TRBV25-1 and TRBJ1-5; TRBD1 agrees at 7 bases. The CDR3 loop spans 13 amino acids. In germline, CDR1 is MGHDK, CDR2 SYGVNS. J was trimmed by 7 bases and V by 5 bases; bases with no gene match: 5.

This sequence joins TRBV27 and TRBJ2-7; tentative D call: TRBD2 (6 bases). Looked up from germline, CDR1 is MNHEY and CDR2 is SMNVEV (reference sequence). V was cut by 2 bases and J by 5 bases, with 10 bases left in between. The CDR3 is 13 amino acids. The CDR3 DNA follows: TGTGCCAGCAGTTTAACGGCTAGCGACGAGCAGTACTTC. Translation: CASSLTASDEQYF.

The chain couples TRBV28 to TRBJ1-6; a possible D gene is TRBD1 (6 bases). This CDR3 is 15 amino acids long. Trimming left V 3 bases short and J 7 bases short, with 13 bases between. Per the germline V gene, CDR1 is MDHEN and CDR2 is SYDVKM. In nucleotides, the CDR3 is TGTGCCAGCAGTTTTACAGGGAGGGAGAATTCACCCCTCCACTTT. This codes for CASSFTGRENSPLHF.

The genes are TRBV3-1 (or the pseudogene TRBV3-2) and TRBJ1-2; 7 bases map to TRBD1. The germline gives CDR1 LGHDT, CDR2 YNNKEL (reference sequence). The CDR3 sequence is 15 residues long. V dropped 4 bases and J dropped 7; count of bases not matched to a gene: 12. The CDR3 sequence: CASSLHGRQGGGYTF. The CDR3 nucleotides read TGTGCCAGCAGCCTACATGGAAGACAGGGTGGTGGCTACACCTTC.

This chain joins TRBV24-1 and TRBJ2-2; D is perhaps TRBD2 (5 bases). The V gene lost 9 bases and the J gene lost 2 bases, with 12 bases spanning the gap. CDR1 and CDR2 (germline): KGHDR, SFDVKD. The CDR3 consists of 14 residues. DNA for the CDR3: TGTGCCACCGGGAGCGGAAGAAACACCGGGGAGCTGTTTTTT. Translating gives CATGSGRNTGELFF.

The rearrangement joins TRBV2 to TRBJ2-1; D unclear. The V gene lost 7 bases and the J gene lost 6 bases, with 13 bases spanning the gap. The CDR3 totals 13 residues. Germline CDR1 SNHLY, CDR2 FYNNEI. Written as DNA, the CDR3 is TGTGCCAGCATCTGGGCAGCAGCCAATGAGCAGTTCTTC. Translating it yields CASIWAAANEQFF.

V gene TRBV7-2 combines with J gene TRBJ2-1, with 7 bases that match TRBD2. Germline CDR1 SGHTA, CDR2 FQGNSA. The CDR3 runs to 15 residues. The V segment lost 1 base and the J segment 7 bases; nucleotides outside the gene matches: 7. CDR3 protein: CASSLESSGGNEQFF. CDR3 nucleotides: TGTGCCAGCAGCTTAGAGTCTAGCGGAGGAAATGAGCAGTTCTTC.

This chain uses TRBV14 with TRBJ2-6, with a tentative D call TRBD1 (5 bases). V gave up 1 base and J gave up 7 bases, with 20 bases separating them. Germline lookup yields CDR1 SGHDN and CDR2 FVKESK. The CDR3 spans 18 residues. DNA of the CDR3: TGTGCCAGCAGCCAAGTAGGGGCGCGTTTTATCGGAGCCAACGTCCTGACTTTC. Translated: CASSQVGARFIGANVLTF.

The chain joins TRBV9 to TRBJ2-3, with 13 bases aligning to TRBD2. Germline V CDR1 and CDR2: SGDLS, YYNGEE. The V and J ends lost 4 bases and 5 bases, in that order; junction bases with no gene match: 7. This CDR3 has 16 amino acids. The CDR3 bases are TGTGCCAGCAGCCCAAGGACTAGCGGGGGAGGAGATACGCAGTATTTT. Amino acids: CASSPRTSGGGDTQYF.

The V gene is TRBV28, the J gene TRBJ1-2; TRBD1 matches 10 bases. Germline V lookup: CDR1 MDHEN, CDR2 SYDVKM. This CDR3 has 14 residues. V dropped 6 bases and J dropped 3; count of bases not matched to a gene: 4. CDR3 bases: TGTGCCAGCAGCCGGACAGGGGGGTACTATGGCTACACCTTC. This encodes CASSRTGGYYGYTF.

CDR3 loop: CASTLAGTWGYTF. The DNA of the CDR3 is TGTGCCAGCACTCTTGCCGGGACATGGGGCTACACCTTC. The chain joins TRBV28 to TRBJ1-2, with a tentative D call TRBD1 (6 bases). Germline V gives CDR1 MDHEN, CDR2 SYDVKM. CDR3 length: 13 residues. Trimming cost V 7 bases and J 8 bases, with 17 bases left between them.

The CDR3, as DNA: TGCGCCAGCAGCCAAGGTCCCTTCGGTCGGAGTACCTACGAGCAGTACTTC. This encodes CASSQGPFGRSTYEQYF. The chain recombines TRBV4-1 with TRBJ2-7; no firm D call. This CDR3 region has 17 residues. V was clipped by 1 base and J by 2 bases, with 18 bases between them. The germline gives CDR1 MGHRA, CDR2 YSYEKL.

CDR3 in DNA: TGTGCCAGCAGTTCGGGAGGGGACTATGGCTACACCTTC. Translation: CASSSGGDYGYTF. This rearrangement joins TRBV2 to TRBJ1-2, with D possibly being TRBD1 (5 bases). The V gene's germline CDR1 is SNHLY and CDR2 FYNNEI. The length of the CDR3 is 13 residues. V lost 5 bases, J lost 3 bases, and 10 bases lay in between. The complete variable domain, with remaining parts taken from reference TRBV2 and TRBJ1-2, reads EPEVTQTPSHQVTQMGQEVILRCVPISNHLYFYWYRQILGQKVEFLVSFYNNEISEKSEIFDDQFSVERPDGSNFTLKIRSTKLEDSAMYFCASSSGGDYGYTFGSGTRLTVV.

CDR3 sequence: CASSQDVGGRRQTF. CDR3 nucleotides: TGTGCCAGCAGCCAAGATGTTGGGGGCAGAAGGCAGACCTTC. The chain employs TRBV3-1 (or the pseudogene TRBV3-2) and TRBJ1-2, with a possible D match to TRBD1 (6 bases). The CDR3 length is 14 residues. Trimming took off 0 bases at V and 14 bases at J, with 19 bases between the two ends. The germline CDR1 and CDR2 sequences are LGHDT and YNNKEL (reference sequence).

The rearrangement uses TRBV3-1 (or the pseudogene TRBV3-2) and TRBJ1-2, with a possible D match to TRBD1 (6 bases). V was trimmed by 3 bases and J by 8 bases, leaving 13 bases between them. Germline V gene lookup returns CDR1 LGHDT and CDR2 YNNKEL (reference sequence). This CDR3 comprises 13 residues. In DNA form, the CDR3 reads TGTGCCAGCAGCCAGACAGGTGTGGGAGGCTACACCTTC. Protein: CASSQTGVGGYTF.

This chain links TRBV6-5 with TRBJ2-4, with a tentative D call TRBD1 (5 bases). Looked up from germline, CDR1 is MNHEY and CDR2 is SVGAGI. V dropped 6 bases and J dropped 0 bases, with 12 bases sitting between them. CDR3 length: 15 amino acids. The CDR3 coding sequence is TGTGCCAGCAGGGTACAGGACCTAGCCAAAAACATTCAGTACTTC. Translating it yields CASRVQDLAKNIQYF.

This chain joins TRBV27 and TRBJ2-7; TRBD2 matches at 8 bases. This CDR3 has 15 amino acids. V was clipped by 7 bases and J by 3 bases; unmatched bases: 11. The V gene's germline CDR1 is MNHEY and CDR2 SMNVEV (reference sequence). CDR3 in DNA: TGTGCCAGCACCCCGGCGGGCGGGAGGAGCTACGAGCAGTACTTC. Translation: CASTPAGGRSYEQYF.

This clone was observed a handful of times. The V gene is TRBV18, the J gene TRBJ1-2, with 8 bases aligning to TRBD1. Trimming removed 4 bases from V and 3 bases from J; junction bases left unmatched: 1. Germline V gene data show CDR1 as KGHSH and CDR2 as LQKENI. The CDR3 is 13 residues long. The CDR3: CASSQQGDYGYTF. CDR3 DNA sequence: TGTGCCAGCTCACAACAGGGGGACTATGGCTACACCTTC.

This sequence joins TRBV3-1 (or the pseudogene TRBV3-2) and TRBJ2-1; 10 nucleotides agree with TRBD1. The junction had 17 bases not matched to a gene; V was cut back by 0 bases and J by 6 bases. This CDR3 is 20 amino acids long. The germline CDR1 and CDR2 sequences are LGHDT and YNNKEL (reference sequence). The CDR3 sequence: CASSQEPTLPGTGAFNEQFF. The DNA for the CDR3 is TGTGCCAGCAGCCAAGAACCTACATTACCCGGGACAGGGGCCTTCAATGAGCAGTTCTTC.

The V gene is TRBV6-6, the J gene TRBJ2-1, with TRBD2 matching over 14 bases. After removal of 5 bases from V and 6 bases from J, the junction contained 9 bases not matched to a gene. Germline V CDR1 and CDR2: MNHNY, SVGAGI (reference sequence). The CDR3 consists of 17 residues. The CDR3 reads CASSRTPGLAGVNEQFF. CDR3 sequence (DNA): TGTGCCAGCAGTCGAACCCCGGGACTAGCGGGAGTCAATGAGCAGTTCTTC.

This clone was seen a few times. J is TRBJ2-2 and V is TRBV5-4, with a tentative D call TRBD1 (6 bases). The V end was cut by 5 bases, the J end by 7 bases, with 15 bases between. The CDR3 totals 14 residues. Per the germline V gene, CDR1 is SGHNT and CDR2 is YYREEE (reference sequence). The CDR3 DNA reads TGTGCCAGCAGTCTCCCAGGGGTTAGCGGGGAGCTGTTTTTT. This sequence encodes CASSLPGVSGELFF.

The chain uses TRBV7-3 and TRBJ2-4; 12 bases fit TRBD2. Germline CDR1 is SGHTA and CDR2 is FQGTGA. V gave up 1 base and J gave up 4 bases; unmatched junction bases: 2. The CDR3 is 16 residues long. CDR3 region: CASSLMTSGSKNIQYF. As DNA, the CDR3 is TGTGCCAGCAGCTTAATGACTAGCGGGAGTAAAAACATTCAGTACTTC. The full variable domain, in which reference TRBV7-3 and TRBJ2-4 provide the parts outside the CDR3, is GAGVSQTPSNKVTEKGKYVELRCDPISGHTALYWYRQSLGQGPEFLIYFQGTGAADDSGLPNDRFFAVRPEGSVSTLKIQRTERGDSAVYLCASSLMTSGSKNIQYFGAGTRLSVL.